These 8 T cell receptor beta chains share one sample of origin, sequenced in a study of T-cell memory formation after mild COVID-19. TCRdb called the 5' RACE reads again in MiXCR, with one record for every CDR3 protein. The data show some 340,000 distinct CDR3 sequences, under 15% seen once. The source material was PBMCs or a T cell subset sorted from them (not recorded which). Receptor source: a man aged 18 to 30 who had mild COVID-19 (a few samples of this study predate the infection). Cell type and time point are not known.

The rearrangement links TRBV5-1 to TRBJ2-3; D unclear. Trimming shortened V by 2 bases and J by 0 bases, and 10 bases separated the two germline ends. The CDR3 is made up of 15 amino acids. Germline CDR1 reads SGHRS; CDR2 reads YFSETQ. CDR3 loop: CASSFLSGSTDTQYF. Here the CDR3 DNA reads TGCGCCAGCAGCTTCCTTAGTGGAAGCACAGATACGCAGTATTTT.

This clonotype was counted a few times. The gene calls are TRBV6-6 and TRBJ1-1; D perhaps matches TRBD1 (5 bases). Germline assignment: CDR1 MNHNY and CDR2 SVGAGI (reference sequence). V gave up 5 bases and J gave up 11 bases, with 21 bases separating them. CDR3 length: 14 amino acids. CDR3 amino acids: CASSPGQGDPGAFF. The CDR3, as DNA: TGTGCCAGCAGTCCTGGGCAGGGAGACCCCGGTGCTTTCTTT.

This clonotype has only a few counts. V is TRBV4-2 and J is TRBJ2-2, with a weak D call TRBD2 (5 bases). The V end lost 0 bases, the J end lost 6 bases, and 20 bases lay between the germline ends. The CDR3 runs 18 residues. Germline V gives CDR1 LGHNA, CDR2 YNFKEQ. As DNA, the CDR3 is TGTGCCAGCAGCCAAGATCTCAGGACTCCCCGGGGAGCCGGGGAGCTGTTTTTT. It specifies CASSQDLRTPRGAGELFF.

This chain links TRBV2 with TRBJ2-7; D is unresolved. CDR1 and CDR2 (germline): SNHLY, FYNNEI. Trimming took off 3 bases at V and 3 bases at J, with 3 bases between the two ends. This CDR3 comprises 11 residues. The CDR3 loop reads CASSEGYEQYV. The CDR3 bases are TGTGCCAGCAGTGAGGGCTACGAGCAGTACGTC.

This clonotype was counted a few times. The CDR3 loop reads CASSSLGRGNYGYTF. The CDR3 DNA sequence: TGTGCCAGCAGTTCCCTCGGGCGGGGTAACTATGGCTACACCTTC. The chain recombines TRBV27 with TRBJ1-2; D is ambiguous. Deletions cut 4 bases from V and 1 base from J, with 13 bases between. The CDR3 totals 15 residues. Germline CDR1 and CDR2: MNHEY and SMNVEV (reference sequence).

This chain joins TRBV7-2 and TRBJ1-1; weak D call: TRBD1 (6 bases). V was pared by 10 bases and J by 4 bases, with 16 bases between. Per germline, CDR1 SGHTA and CDR2 FQGNSA. CDR3 size: 13 residues. CDR3 in amino acids: CATAHRATTEAFF. CDR3 nucleotide sequence: TGTGCCACAGCCCACAGGGCGACCACTGAAGCTTTCTTT.

This clonotype was seen a handful of times. The chain has TRBV12-3 or TRBV12-4 and TRBJ1-3; no firm D call. This CDR3 has 10 residues. Trimming pared 11 bases from V and 7 bases from J, leaving 9 bases between. The CDR3 DNA reads TGTGCCTCCCGCCGGAACACCATATATTTT. This translates into CASRRNTIYF.

Only a few counts were recorded for this clonotype. The chain uses TRBV9 and TRBJ1-6; 9 nucleotides agree with TRBD1. Germline CDR1 is SGDLS and CDR2 is YYNGEE. The CDR3 has 16 residues. V lost 3 bases, J lost 9 bases, and 10 bases stayed unmatched. This chain's CDR3 is CASSAQQGQGISPLHF. The CDR3 DNA is TGTGCCAGCAGCGCTCAACAGGGACAGGGAATTTCACCCCTCCACTTT.